This T cell receptor (beta chain) was profiled in a study of CD8 T cells in ankylosing spondylitis. Study findings and constraints: CD8+ by phenotype, disease-linked clones were relatively rare in peripheral blood. Disease-linked clones were reportedly significantly enriched in matched ankylosing spondylitis synovial fluid. Characteristic, it appeared, of ankylosing spondylitis blood was a TCR beta motif of roughly eight highly homologous variants. In reactive arthritis synovial fluid and blood, some motif variants had been reported before.

CDR1 is KGHDR and CDR2 is SFDVKD in the germline V gene. The CDR3 loop spans 16 amino acids. V was pared by 4 bases and J by 5 bases, with 17 bases between. Quantitative 5'-RACE was performed with molecular barcodes, and it yielded the TCR beta libraries. TCRdb itself ran the 5' RACE reads through MiXCR, one entry per CDR3 protein. This sample has approximately 550,000 distinct CDR3 sequences, with 9.5% to 15% found just once. Comments on this clonotype: Its antigen remains unidentified.

V gene TRBV24-1 combines with J gene TRBJ2-1; possibly TRBD2 for D (7 bases). Sequenced input: blood, either unsorted or a sorted T cell fraction (not recorded which). The origin of this receptor is a male donor with ankylosing spondylitis. Written as DNA, the CDR3 is TGTGCCACCAGTGACGCCTCAGGGGACTATAACAATGAGCAGTTCTTC. Translating it yields CATSDASGDYNNEQFF.